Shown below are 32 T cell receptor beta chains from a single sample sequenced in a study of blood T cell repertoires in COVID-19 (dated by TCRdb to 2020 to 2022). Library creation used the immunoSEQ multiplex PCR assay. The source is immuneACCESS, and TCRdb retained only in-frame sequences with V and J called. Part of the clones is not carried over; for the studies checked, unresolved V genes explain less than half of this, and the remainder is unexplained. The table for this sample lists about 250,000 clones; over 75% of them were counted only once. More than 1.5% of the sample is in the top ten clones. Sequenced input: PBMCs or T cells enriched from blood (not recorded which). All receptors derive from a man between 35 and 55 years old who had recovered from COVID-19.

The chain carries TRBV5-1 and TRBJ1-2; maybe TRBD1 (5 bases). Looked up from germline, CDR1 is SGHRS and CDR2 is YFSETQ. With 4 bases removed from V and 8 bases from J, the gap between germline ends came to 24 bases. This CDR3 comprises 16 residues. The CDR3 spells CASSTEAGGPFGGYTF. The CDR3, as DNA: TGCGCCAGCAGCACGGAAGCCGGGGGACCATTCGGAGGCTACACCTTC.

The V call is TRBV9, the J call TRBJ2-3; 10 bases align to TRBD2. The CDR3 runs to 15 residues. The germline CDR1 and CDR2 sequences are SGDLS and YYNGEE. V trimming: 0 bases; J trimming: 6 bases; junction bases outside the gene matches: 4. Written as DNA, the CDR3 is TGTGCCAGCAGCGTAGCAGCGGGGGGGCCCGATACGCAGTATTTT. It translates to CASSVAAGGPDTQYF.

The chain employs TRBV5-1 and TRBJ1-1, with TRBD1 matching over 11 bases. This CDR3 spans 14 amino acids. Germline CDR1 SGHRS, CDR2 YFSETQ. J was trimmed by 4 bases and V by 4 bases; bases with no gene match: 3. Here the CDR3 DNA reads TGCGCCAGCAGCACCGGGACAGGGGGCACTGAAGCTTTCTTT. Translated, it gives CASSTGTGGTEAFF.

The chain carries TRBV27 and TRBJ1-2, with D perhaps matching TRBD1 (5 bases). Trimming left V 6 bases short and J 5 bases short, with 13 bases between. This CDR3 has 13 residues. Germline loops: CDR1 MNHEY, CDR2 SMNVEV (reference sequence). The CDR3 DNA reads TGTGCCAGCAGCTTAACGGGGGTTTATGGCTACACCTTC. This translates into CASSLTGVYGYTF.

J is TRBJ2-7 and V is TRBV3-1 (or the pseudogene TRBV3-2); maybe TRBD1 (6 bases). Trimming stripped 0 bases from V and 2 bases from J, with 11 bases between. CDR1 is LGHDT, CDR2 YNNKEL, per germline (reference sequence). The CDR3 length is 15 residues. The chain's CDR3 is CASSQDRGSTYEQYF. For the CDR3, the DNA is TGTGCCAGCAGCCAAGACAGGGGCAGTACCTACGAGCAGTACTTC.

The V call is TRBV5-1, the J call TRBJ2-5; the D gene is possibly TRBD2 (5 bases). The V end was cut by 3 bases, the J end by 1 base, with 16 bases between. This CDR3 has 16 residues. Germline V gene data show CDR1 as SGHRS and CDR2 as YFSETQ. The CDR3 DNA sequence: TGCGCCAGCAGCTATCGGTCGTCGGGGTTCCAAGAGACCCAGTACTTC. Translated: CASSYRSSGFQETQYF.

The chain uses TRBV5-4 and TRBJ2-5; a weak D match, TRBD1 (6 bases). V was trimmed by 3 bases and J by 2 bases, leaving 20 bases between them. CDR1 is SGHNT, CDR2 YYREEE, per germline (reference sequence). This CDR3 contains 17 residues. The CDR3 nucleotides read TGTGCCAGCAGCTCTGTGGGGGCCAGGGGCCGACAAGAGACCCAGTACTTC. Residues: CASSSVGARGRQETQYF.

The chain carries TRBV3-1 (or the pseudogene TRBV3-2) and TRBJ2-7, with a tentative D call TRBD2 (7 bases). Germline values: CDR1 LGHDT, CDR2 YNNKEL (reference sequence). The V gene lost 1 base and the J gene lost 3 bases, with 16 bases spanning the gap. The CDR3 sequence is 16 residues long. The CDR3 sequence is CASSQVGGGGGYEQYF. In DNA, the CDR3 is TGTGCCAGCAGCCAAGTGGGCGGCGGGGGCGGCTACGAGCAGTACTTC.

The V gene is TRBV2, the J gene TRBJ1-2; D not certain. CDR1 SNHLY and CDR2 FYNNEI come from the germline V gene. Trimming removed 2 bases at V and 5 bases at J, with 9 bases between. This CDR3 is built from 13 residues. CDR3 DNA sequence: TGTGCCAGCAGTGAACGAGGCGAATATGGCTACACCTTC. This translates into CASSERGEYGYTF.

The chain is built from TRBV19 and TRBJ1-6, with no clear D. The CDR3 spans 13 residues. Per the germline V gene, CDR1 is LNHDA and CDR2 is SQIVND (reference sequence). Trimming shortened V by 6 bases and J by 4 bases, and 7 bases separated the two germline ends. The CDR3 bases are TGTGCCAGTAGGGCAGTGTATAATTCACCCCTCCACTTT. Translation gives CASRAVYNSPLHF.

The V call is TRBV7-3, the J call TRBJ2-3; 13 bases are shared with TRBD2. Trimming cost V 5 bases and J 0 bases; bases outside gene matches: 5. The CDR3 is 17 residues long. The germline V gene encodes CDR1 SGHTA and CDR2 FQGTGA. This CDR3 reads CASSQGTSGASTDTQYF. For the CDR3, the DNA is TGTGCCAGCAGCCAAGGGACTAGCGGGGCTAGCACAGATACGCAGTATTTT.

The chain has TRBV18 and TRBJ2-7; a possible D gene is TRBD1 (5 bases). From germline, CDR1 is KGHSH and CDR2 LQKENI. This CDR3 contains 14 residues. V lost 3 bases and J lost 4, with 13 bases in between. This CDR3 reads CASSPNNRLYEQYF. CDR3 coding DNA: TGTGCCAGCTCACCGAACAACAGGTTATACGAGCAGTACTTC. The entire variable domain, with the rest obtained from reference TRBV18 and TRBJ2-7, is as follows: NAGVMQNPRHLVRRRGQEARLRCSPMKGHSHVYWYRQLPEEGLKFMVYLQKENIIDESGMPKERFSAEFPKEGPSILRIQQVVRGDSAAYFCASSPNNRLYEQYFGPGTRLTVT.

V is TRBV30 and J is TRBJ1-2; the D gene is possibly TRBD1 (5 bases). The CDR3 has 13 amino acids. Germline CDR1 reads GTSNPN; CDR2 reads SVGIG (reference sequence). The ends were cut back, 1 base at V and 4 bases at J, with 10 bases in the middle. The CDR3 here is CAWSDQGSYGYTF. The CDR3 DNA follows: TGTGCCTGGAGTGACCAGGGTAGCTATGGCTACACCTTC.

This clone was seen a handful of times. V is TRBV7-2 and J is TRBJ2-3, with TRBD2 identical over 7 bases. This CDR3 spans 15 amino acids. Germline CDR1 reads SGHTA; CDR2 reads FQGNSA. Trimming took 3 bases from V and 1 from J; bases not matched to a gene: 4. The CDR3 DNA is TGTGCCAGCAGCTTGGATGCGGGGGGCACAGATACGCAGTATTTT. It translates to CASSLDAGGTDTQYF. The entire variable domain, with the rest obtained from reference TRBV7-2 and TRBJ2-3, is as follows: GAGVSQSPSNKVTEKGKDVELRCDPISGHTALYWYRQSLGQGLEFLIYFQGNSAPDKSGLPSDRFSAERTGGSVSTLTIQRTQQEDSAVYLCASSLDAGGTDTQYFGPGTRLTVL.

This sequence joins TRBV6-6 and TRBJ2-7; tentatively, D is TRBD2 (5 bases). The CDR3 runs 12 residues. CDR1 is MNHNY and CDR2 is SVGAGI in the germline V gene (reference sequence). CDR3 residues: CAAVSDYYEQYF. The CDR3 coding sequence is TGTGCAGCGGTCTCAGATTATTACGAGCAGTACTTC.

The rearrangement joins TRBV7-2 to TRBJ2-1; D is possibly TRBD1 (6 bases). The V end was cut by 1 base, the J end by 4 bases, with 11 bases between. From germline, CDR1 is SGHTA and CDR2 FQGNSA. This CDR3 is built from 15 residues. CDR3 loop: CASSLEGGMYNEQFF. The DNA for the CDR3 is TGTGCCAGCAGCTTAGAAGGGGGTATGTACAATGAGCAGTTCTTC.

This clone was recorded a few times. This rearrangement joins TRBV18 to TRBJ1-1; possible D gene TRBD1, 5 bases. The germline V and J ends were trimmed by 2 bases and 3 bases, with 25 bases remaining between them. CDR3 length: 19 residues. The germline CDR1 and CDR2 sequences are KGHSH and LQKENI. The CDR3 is CASSPSDGPRRGGDTEAFF. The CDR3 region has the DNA TGTGCCAGCTCACCATCAGACGGCCCCCGGCGGGGGGGAGACACTGAAGCTTTCTTT.

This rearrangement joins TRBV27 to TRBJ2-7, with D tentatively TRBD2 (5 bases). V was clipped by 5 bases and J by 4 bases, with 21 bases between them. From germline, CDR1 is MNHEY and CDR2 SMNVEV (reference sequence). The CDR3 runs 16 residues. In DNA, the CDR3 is TGTGCCAGCAGTCCCTATGCGAAGTCAGGAGGATACGAGCAGTACTTC. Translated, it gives CASSPYAKSGGYEQYF.

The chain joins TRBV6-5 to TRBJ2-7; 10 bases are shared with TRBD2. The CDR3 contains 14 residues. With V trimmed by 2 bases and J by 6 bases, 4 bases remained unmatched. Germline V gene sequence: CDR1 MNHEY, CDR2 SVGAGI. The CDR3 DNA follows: TGTGCCAGCAGTTACGAGCGGGAGGGCGGCGAGCAGTACTTC. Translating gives CASSYEREGGEQYF.

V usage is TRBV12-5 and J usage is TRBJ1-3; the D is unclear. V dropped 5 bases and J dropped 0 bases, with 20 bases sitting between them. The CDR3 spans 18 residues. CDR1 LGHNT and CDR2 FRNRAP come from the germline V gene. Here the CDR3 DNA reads TGTGCTAGTGGTGACCCCCCCAGTTATCCGGGCTCTGGAAACACCATATATTTT. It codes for CASGDPPSYPGSGNTIYF.

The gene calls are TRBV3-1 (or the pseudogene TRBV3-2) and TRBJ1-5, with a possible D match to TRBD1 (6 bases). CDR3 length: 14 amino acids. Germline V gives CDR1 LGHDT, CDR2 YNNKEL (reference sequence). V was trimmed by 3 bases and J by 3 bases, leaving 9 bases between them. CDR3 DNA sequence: TGTGCCAGCAGCCACTCAGGGGACAATCAGCCCCAGCATTTT. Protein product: CASSHSGDNQPQHF.

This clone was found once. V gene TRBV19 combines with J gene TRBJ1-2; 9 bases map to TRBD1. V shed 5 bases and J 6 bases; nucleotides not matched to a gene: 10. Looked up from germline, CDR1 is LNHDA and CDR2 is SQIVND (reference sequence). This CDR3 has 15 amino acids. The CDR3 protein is CASSDFGTGTDGYTF. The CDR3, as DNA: TGTGCCAGTAGTGACTTTGGGACAGGGACCGATGGCTACACCTTC.

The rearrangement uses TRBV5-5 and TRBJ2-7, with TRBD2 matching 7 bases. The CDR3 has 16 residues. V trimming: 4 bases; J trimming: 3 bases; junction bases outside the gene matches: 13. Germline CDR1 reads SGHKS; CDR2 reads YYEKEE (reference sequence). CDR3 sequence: CASSPARDYYNYEQYF. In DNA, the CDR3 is TGTGCCAGCAGCCCAGCCCGGGACTACTACAACTACGAGCAGTACTTC.

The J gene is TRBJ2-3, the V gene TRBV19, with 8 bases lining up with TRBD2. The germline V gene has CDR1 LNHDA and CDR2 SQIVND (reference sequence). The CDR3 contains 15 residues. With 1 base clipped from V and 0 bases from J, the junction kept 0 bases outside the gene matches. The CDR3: CASSIASGSTDTQYF. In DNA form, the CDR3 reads TGTGCCAGTAGTATAGCTAGCGGGAGCACAGATACGCAGTATTTT.

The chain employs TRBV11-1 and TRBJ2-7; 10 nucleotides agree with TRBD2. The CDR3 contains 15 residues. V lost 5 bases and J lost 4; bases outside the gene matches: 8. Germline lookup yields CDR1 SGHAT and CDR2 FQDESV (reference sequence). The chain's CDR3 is CASSDLAGAIYEQYF. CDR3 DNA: TGTGCCAGCAGCGATCTAGCGGGAGCGATTTACGAGCAGTACTTC.

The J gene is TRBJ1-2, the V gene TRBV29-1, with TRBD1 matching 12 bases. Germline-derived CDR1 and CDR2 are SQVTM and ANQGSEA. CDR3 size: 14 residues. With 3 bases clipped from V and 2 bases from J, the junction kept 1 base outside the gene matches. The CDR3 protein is CSVEGTGGNYGYTF. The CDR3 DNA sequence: TGCAGCGTTGAGGGGACAGGGGGCAACTATGGCTACACCTTC.

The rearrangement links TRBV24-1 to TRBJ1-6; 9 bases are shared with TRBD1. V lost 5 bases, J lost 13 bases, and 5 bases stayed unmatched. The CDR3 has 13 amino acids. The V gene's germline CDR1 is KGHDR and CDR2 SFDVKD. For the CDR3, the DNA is TGTGCCACCAGTGGAGGACAGGGGTTTCCCCTCCACTTT. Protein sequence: CATSGGQGFPLHF.

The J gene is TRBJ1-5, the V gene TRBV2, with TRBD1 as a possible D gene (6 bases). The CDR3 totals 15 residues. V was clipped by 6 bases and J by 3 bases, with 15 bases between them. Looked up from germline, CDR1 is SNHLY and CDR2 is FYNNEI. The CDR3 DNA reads TGTGCCAGCAGGTTCAGGGGAATTAACAATCAGCCCCAGCATTTT. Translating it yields CASRFRGINNQPQHF.

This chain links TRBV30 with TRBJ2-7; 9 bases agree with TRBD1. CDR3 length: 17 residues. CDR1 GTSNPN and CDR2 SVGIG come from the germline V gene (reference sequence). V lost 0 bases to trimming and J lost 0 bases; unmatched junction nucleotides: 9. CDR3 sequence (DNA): TGTGCCTGGAGTGTACCTCTGGGACAGGGCCACTCCTACGAGCAGTACTTC. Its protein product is CAWSVPLGQGHSYEQYF.

The CDR3 is CASSQEVADRGREQFF. DNA for the CDR3: TGCGCCAGCAGCCAAGAAGTAGCGGACAGGGGGCGCGAGCAGTTCTTC. This chain links TRBV4-1 with TRBJ2-1; 11 bases are shared with TRBD1. CDR3 length: 16 amino acids. The trim removed 0 bases at V and 10 bases at J, leaving 8 bases unmatched. Germline-derived CDR1 and CDR2 are MGHRA and YSYEKL.

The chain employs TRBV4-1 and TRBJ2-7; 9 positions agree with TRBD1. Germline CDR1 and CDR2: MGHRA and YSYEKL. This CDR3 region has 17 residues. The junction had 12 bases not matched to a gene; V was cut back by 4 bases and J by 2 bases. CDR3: CASSPVPGQGRAYEQYF. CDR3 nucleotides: TGCGCCAGCAGCCCCGTCCCGGGACAGGGTAGGGCCTACGAGCAGTACTTC.

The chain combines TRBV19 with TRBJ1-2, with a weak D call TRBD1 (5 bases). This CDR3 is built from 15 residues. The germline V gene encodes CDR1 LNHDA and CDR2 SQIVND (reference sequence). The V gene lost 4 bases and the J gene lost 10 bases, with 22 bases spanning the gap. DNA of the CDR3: TGTGCCAGTAGTAATTGGGGCACGGATCTTAGAGACTACACCTTC. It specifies CASSNWGTDLRDYTF.